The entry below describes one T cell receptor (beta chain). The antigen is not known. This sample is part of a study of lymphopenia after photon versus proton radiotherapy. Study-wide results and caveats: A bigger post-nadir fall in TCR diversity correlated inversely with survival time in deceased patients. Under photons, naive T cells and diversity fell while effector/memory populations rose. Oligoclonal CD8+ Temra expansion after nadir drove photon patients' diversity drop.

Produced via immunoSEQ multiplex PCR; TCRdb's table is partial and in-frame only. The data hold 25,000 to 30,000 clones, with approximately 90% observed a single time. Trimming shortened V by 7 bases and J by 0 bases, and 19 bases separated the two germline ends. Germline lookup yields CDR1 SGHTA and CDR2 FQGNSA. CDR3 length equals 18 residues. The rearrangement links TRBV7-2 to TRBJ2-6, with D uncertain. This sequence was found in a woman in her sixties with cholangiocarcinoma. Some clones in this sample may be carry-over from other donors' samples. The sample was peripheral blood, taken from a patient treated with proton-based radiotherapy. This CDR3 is CASKQLGHTRSGANVLTF. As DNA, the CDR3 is TGTGCCAGCAAGCAGCTAGGGCACACCCGCTCTGGGGCCAACGTCCTGACTTTC.